This is a list of T cell receptor beta chains from one sample in a study of control samples from healthy donors and cancer patients. The assay was immunoSEQ multiplex PCR, and TCRdb's table has in-frame clones only and misses some. The sample yields about 120,000 clones, more than 80% seen once. The sample was blood. These receptors were collected from a man between 50 and 59 years old in good health. The CDR3 runs from the conserved cysteine through the conserved F or W. Each record gives: clone size, V gene, J gene, D gene, CDR3 DNA, CDR3 protein. D genes are given only for firm matches. Not every row has a clone size; where given, it reads once, few, many or a size class.

once	TRBV2	TRBJ1-1	-	TGTGCCAGCAGTGAGGGGTCGGGTTACACTGAAGCTTTCTTT	CASSEGSGYTEAFF
-	TRBV19	TRBJ1-5	TRBD1	TGTGCCAGTACCCTAAGACAGGGCCAGGGCAATCAGCCCCAGCATTTT	CASTLRQGQGNQPQHF
-	TRBV4-3	TRBJ2-5	-	TGCGCCAGCAGCCTTGGGACCCAAGAGACCCAGTACTTC	CASSLGTQETQYF
-	TRBV6-2/TRBV6-3	TRBJ2-7	-	TGTGCCAGCAGTTACGGGCACTACGAGCAGTACTTC	CASSYGHYEQYF
-	TRBV19	TRBJ1-6	-	TGTGCCGGGGGGACGGGGAATTCACCCCTCCACTTT	CAGGTGNSPLHF
-	TRBV27	TRBJ2-1	TRBD2	TGTCCCCCCATTGGACTAGCGGGAGAGCAGTTCTTC	CPPIGLAGEQFF
-	TRBV19	TRBJ2-2	-	TGTGCCAGTAGTATGTTTGGCCCGAACACCGGGGAGCTGTTTTTT	CASSMFGPNTGELFF
-	TRBV5-1	TRBJ1-1	-	TGCGCCAGCAGCAAAGGGTGGAACACTGAAGCTTTCTTT	CASSKGWNTEAFF
-	TRBV4-3	TRBJ2-7	TRBD1	TGCGCCAGCAGCCAAGAAGGGACAGGCTCCTACGAGCAGTACTTC	CASSQEGTGSYEQYF
-	TRBV24-1	TRBJ2-1	TRBD1	TGTGCCACCAGTGATGCGGCCGGGACAGTCTACAATGAGCAGTTCTTC	CATSDAAGTVYNEQFF
-	TRBV11-2	TRBJ2-5	-	TGTGCCAGCAGCTCCGAATCCCAGGGTCGAGAGACCCAGTACTTC	CASSSESQGRETQYF
-	TRBV6-1	TRBJ2-1	-	TGTGCCAGCAGTCAAGCCCCGACCGGGACAAACAATGAGCAGTTCTTC	CASSQAPTGTNNEQFF
-	TRBV18	TRBJ1-1	-	TGTGCCAGCTCACTCCGGGACCAGAACACTGAAGCTTTCTTT	CASSLRDQNTEAFF
-	TRBV4-3	TRBJ2-7	-	TGCGCCAGCAGCCAAGAGGCAGGGGACGAGCAGTACTTC	CASSQEAGDEQYF
-	TRBV5-6	TRBJ2-5	TRBD1	TGTGCCAGCAGCCCAAGGGACAGCCAAGAGACCCAGTACTTC	CASSPRDSQETQYF
-	TRBV19	TRBJ1-1	-	TGTGCCAGTAACCTCCAGGGAGTAAACACTGAAGCTTTCTTT	CASNLQGVNTEAFF
-	TRBV10-2	TRBJ1-1	TRBD1	TGCGCCAGTCAGCAGACAGGGGGTAGCACTGAAGCTTTCTTT	CASQQTGGSTEAFF
-	TRBV7-9	TRBJ1-1	-	TGTGCCAGCAGCTGGGAGAACACTGAAGCTTTCTTT	CASSWENTEAFF
once	TRBV5-6	TRBJ2-5	-	TGTGCCAGCAGCTTGTCCAGGACAGACAAGTACTTC	CASSLSRTDKYF
-	TRBV3-1/TRBV3-2	TRBJ1-1	TRBD1	TGTGCCAGCAGCCAGGCCAGGGGGCGGTGGGACACTGAAGCTTTCTTT	CASSQARGRWDTEAFF
-	TRBV19	TRBJ2-7	-	TGTGCCAGTAGACCGGGACCGGGCTCCTACGAGCAGTACTTC	CASRPGPGSYEQYF
-	TRBV5-1	TRBJ1-3	-	TGCGCCAGCAGCTTGGCAGGCGGCCTCTCTGGAAACACCATATATTTT	CASSLAGGLSGNTIYF
-	TRBV3-1/TRBV3-2	TRBJ2-1	TRBD2	TGTGCCAGCAGCGCCTTCCCCCGGGATAGCGGGGGGGTGAGTGAGCAGTTCTTC	CASSAFPRDSGGVSEQFF
-	TRBV5-1	TRBJ2-1	-	TGCGCCAGCAGCTTGGCCGCCAATACAGGGAATGAGCAGTTCTTC	CASSLAANTGNEQFF
-	TRBV5-1	TRBJ1-3	TRBD1	TGCGCCAGCAGCTCAACGACAGGGGCAAACACCATATATTTT	CASSSTTGANTIYF
-	TRBV14	TRBJ2-3	-	TGTGCCAGCAGCCAAGTGGGCGCCCCAGATACGCAGTATTTT	CASSQVGAPDTQYF
-	TRBV7-2	TRBJ2-7	TRBD1	TGTGCCAGCAGCTTCGGAGGGACAGGGGACTACGAGCAGTACTTC	CASSFGGTGDYEQYF
-	TRBV6-5	TRBJ2-5	TRBD1	TGTGCCAGCAGTTTTTCCTGGACAGGAAGGGAGACCCAGTACTTC	CASSFSWTGRETQYF
once	TRBV6-5	TRBJ1-1	-	TGTGCCAGCAGTTACTCAGGCAGCCGGGACACTGAAGCTTTCTTT	CASSYSGSRDTEAFF
-	TRBV6-5	TRBJ1-1	-	TGTGCCAGCAGTTATAGTCCCAGGGACGGCGCTGAAGCTTTCTTT	CASSYSPRDGAEAFF
-	TRBV5-4	TRBJ2-5	TRBD2	TGTGCCAGCAGCCCTAGCGGGGGGGGTCGAGAGACCCAGTACTTC	CASSPSGGGRETQYF
-	TRBV25-1	TRBJ2-7	-	TGTGCCAGTCTTGATCTTAGCTCCTACGAGCAGTACTTC	CASLDLSSYEQYF
-	TRBV7-9	TRBJ2-7	TRBD1	TGTGCCAGCACCTTAGGGGACAGGGGGGGCGAGCAGTACTTC	CASTLGDRGGEQYF
-	TRBV7-8	TRBJ1-6	TRBD1	TGTGCCAGCAGCTTTACGGGACAGAATAATTCACCCCTCCACTTT	CASSFTGQNNSPLHF
-	TRBV19	TRBJ1-2	TRBD1	TGTGCCAGTAGTCCCCGACAGGGACGGGACTATGGCTACACCTTC	CASSPRQGRDYGYTF
-	TRBV4-2	TRBJ2-1	TRBD1	TGTGCCAGCAGCCAAGTAGGGACAGGGCAGGGTGAGCAGTTCTTC	CASSQVGTGQGEQFF
-	TRBV9	TRBJ1-3	-	TGTGCCAGCAGCGTAGGCACAGGGTTCTCTGGAAACACCATATATTTT	CASSVGTGFSGNTIYF
-	TRBV3-1/TRBV3-2	TRBJ1-5	-	TGTGCCAGCAGCCAGGGGGGGGTCAATCAGCCCCAGCATTTT	CASSQGGVNQPQHF
-	TRBV5-1	TRBJ2-2	TRBD2	TGCGCCAGCAGCTCGGGCACTAGCGGGGGGGGCGCCGGGGAGCTGTTTTTT	CASSSGTSGGGAGELFF
-	TRBV9	TRBJ1-3	-	TGTGCCAGCAGCGTACAATCGGAAGGATATTACTCTGGAAACACCATATATTTT	CASSVQSEGYYSGNTIYF
-	TRBV14	TRBJ2-3	TRBD2	TGTGCCAGCAGCCGCGAAATAGGGACTAGCGGGACTAGCACAGATACGCAGTATTTT	CASSREIGTSGTSTDTQYF
-	TRBV19	TRBJ1-5	-	TGTGCCAGTAGTGTTTTTCAGGGGAATCAGCCCCAGCATTTT	CASSVFQGNQPQHF
once	TRBV3-1/TRBV3-2	TRBJ1-3	-	TGTGCCAGCAGCCGTGAGAGCTCTGGAAACACCATATATTTT	CASSRESSGNTIYF
-	TRBV12-5	TRBJ2-2	-	TGTGCTAGTGGACCAAGTACCGGGGAGCTGTTTTTT	CASGPSTGELFF
-	TRBV6-6	TRBJ2-2	-	TGTGCCAGCAGTTCGTCGAACACCGGGGAGCTGTTTTTT	CASSSSNTGELFF
-	TRBV18	TRBJ1-1	-	TGTGCCAGCTCACCTGGCAGGGGACGAACTGAAGCTTTCTTT	CASSPGRGRTEAFF
-	TRBV13	TRBJ1-2	-	TGTGCCAGCAGCTTAGGGACACAGGGAGGGGATGGCTACACCTTC	CASSLGTQGGDGYTF
few	TRBV19	TRBJ2-5	-	TGTGCCAGTAGTTGGGCAGGGCGAGAGACCCAGTACTTC	CASSWAGRETQYF
-	TRBV18	TRBJ1-2	TRBD1	TGTGCCAGCTCACCAAAGGGAGGGGACAGCCTTTACTATGGCTACACCTTC	CASSPKGGDSLYYGYTF
-	TRBV7-8	TRBJ1-3	TRBD1	TGTGCCAGCAGCCCGACAGGGAGTGGAAACACCATATATTTT	CASSPTGSGNTIYF
-	TRBV3-1/TRBV3-2	TRBJ2-7	-	TGTGCCAGCAGCCCGCGGGGACACTCCTACGAGCAGTACTTC	CASSPRGHSYEQYF
-	TRBV2	TRBJ1-1	TRBD1	TGTGCCAGCAGTGGATCCCTCCTTCAGGGGGAGGTTCGAAAAATGAACACTGAAGCTTTCTTT	CASSGSLLQGEVRKMNTEAFF
-	TRBV23-1	TRBJ2-7	-	TGCGCCAGCAGTCGTCACAGGGGGGGGTCCTCCTACGAGCAGTACTTC	CASSRHRGGSSYEQYF
once	TRBV9	TRBJ2-7	TRBD2	TGTGCCAGCAGCGTAGAAGTGACTAGCGGCTACGAGCAGTACTTC	CASSVEVTSGYEQYF
many	TRBV9	TRBJ2-1	-	TGTGCCAGCAGCGTAGGAGGAACTAGCTCCCAATTAGAGGGGCAGTTCTTC	CASSVGGTSSQLEGQFF
-	TRBV18	TRBJ1-3	-	TGTGCCAGCTCACCACAGGGACTGACTGGAAACACCATATATTTT	CASSPQGLTGNTIYF